This entry lists 23 T cell receptor beta chains sequenced from one sample in a study of OX40 agonist ivuxolimab in advanced cancers. The protocol was immunoSEQ multiplex PCR, while the TCRdb copy is restricted to in-frame clones and leaves out a portion. The profile shows 60,000 to 80,000 clones, roughly nine tenths of them singletons. The sequencing here drew on CD4+ or CD8+ T cells sorted from blood, taken in a trial of the OX40 agonist ivuxolimab. These receptors originate from an adult with an advanced solid tumor such as melanoma, head and neck, liver or kidney cancer.

V is TRBV13 and J is TRBJ1-3; D ambiguous. V lost 1 base and J 1 base, leaving 8 bases between the germline ends. Germline loops: CDR1 PRHDT, CDR2 FYEKMQ (reference sequence). CDR3 length equals 15 residues. The CDR3 DNA is TGTGCCAGCAGCTTAGAGTTAGGTTCTGGAAACACCATATATTTT. Translation: CASSLELGSGNTIYF.

Written as DNA, the CDR3 is TGTGCCAGCAGTTTACAGGGAGGGGATGGCTACACCTTC. Translating it yields CASSLQGGDGYTF. The chain uses TRBV28 and TRBJ1-2, with TRBD1 as a possible D gene (5 bases). The CDR3 is made up of 13 amino acids. Germline values: CDR1 MDHEN, CDR2 SYDVKM. V was clipped by 2 bases and J by 6 bases, with 10 bases between them.

The V and J genes are TRBV11-2 and TRBJ2-5; 11 bases are a match to TRBD1. Germline values: CDR1 SGHAT, CDR2 FQNNGV. There are 14 residues in the CDR3. The J segment lost 4 bases and the V segment lost 5 bases, leaving 3 bases of the junction unmatched. CDR3 region: CASSPGTGGETQYF. The CDR3 region has the DNA TGTGCCAGCAGCCCTGGGACAGGGGGAGAGACCCAGTACTTC.

The chain links TRBV9 to TRBJ2-7; D is undetermined. V was clipped by 5 bases and J by 2 bases, with 14 bases between them. The germline gives CDR1 SGDLS, CDR2 YYNGEE. The CDR3 is 14 amino acids. CDR3 sequence: CASRPPFSPYEQYF. The CDR3 nucleotides read TGTGCCAGCAGACCGCCCTTCTCGCCCTACGAGCAGTACTTC.

This chain uses TRBV5-1 with TRBJ2-3, with 7 positions matching TRBD1. J was trimmed by 2 bases and V by 6 bases; bases with no gene match: 6. CDR1 SGHRS and CDR2 YFSETQ come from the germline V gene. The CDR3 consists of 14 residues. This CDR3 is CASTRQGSTDTQYF. The CDR3 nucleotides are TGCGCCAGCACCCGACAGGGCTCCACAGATACGCAGTATTTT.

The CDR3 reads CASSPLGLAGGHSYEQYF. In DNA, the CDR3 is TGTGCCAGCAGCCCCTTGGGACTAGCGGGAGGGCATTCCTACGAGCAGTACTTC. The chain combines TRBV28 with TRBJ2-7; 16 bases match TRBD2. The CDR3 sequence is 18 residues long. Trimming cost V 6 bases and J 1 base; bases outside gene matches: 9. Germline V gene sequence: CDR1 MDHEN, CDR2 SYDVKM. The full variable domain, with the rest looked up from reference TRBV28 and TRBJ2-7, is DVKVTQSSRYLVKRTGEKVFLECVQDMDHENMFWYRQDPGLGLRLIYFSYDVKMKEKGDIPEGYSVSREKKERFSLILESASTNQTSMYLCASSPLGLAGGHSYEQYFGPGTRLTVT.

The chain combines TRBV29-1 with TRBJ2-2; D is perhaps TRBD1 (6 bases). In germline, CDR1 is SQVTM, CDR2 ANQGSEA. The CDR3 contains 17 residues. V lost 4 bases, J lost 5 bases, and 23 bases lay in between. The CDR3 region has the DNA TGCAGCGTTGGGCCTTCTCGGGCAGGGGTCAGGACCGGGGAGCTGTTTTTT. This encodes CSVGPSRAGVRTGELFF.

This chain connects TRBV4-1 to TRBJ1-5; D remains unclear. CDR3 size: 15 residues. Between the trimmed V and J ends, which lost 1 base and 7 bases, there was a span of 14 bases. Germline CDR1 MGHRA, CDR2 YSYEKL. The CDR3 sequence is CASSQAGGVWQPQHF. For the CDR3, the DNA is TGCGCCAGCAGCCAAGCTGGCGGGGTGTGGCAGCCCCAGCATTTT.

The rearrangement joins TRBV5-6 to TRBJ1-2; D may be TRBD1 (6 bases). The germline gives CDR1 SGHDT, CDR2 YYEEEE. This CDR3 has 14 amino acids. The ends were cut back, 5 bases at V and 7 bases at J, with 18 bases in the middle. CDR3 in amino acids: CASREQGGRGGYTF. In nucleotides, the CDR3 is TGTGCCAGCAGAGAACAGGGAGGACGGGGTGGCTACACCTTC.

V usage is TRBV5-6 and J usage is TRBJ2-2; perhaps TRBD1 as D (6 bases). The V gene's germline CDR1 is SGHDT and CDR2 YYEEEE. This CDR3 contains 15 residues. Trimming stripped 2 bases from V and 4 bases from J, with 12 bases between. This chain's CDR3 is CASSLMGAFTGELFF. The CDR3 DNA follows: TGTGCCAGCAGCTTAATGGGGGCTTTCACCGGGGAGCTGTTTTTT.

The gene calls are TRBV2 and TRBJ2-7, with TRBD2 matching over 12 bases. This CDR3 comprises 15 residues. Germline CDR1 is SNHLY and CDR2 is FYNNEI. Losses at the gene ends were 8 bases for V and 6 bases for J; bases not matched to a gene: 11. CDR3 residues: CASESPSGRAGEQYF. CDR3 nucleotide sequence: TGTGCCAGCGAGAGTCCTAGCGGGAGGGCCGGCGAGCAGTACTTC.

This rearrangement joins TRBV6-5 to TRBJ2-1; no reliable D call. There are 15 residues in the CDR3. Germline CDR1 MNHEY, CDR2 SVGAGI. Trimming shortened V by 6 bases and J by 3 bases, and 15 bases separated the two germline ends. Written as DNA, the CDR3 is TGTGCCAGCAGACTAACTACAGACGTCTACAATGAGCAGTTCTTC. This encodes CASRLTTDVYNEQFF.

The chain joins TRBV28 to TRBJ2-1; no reliable D call. Germline lookup yields CDR1 MDHEN and CDR2 SYDVKM. The ends were cut back, 4 bases at V and 5 bases at J, with 18 bases in the middle. This CDR3 is built from 16 residues. The CDR3 nucleotides read TGTGCCAGCAGTTCACTTTGGACGAAACCCAACAATGAGCAGTTCTTC. Amino acid sequence: CASSSLWTKPNNEQFF.

The genes are TRBV5-4 and TRBJ1-2, with D perhaps TRBD1 (6 bases). The V gene lost 2 bases and the J gene lost 5 bases, with 16 bases spanning the gap. CDR1 is SGHNT, CDR2 YYREEE, per germline (reference sequence). The CDR3 extends over 15 amino acids. Written as DNA, the CDR3 is TGTGCCAGCAGCTTTCGAACAGGGTGGGGGTATGGCTACACCTTC. It codes for CASSFRTGWGYGYTF.

V gene TRBV5-1 combines with J gene TRBJ1-1; D gene unclear. CDR1 and CDR2 (germline): SGHRS, YFSETQ. The CDR3 extends over 16 amino acids. Between the trimmed V and J ends, which lost 1 base and 3 bases, there was a span of 16 bases. In nucleotides, the CDR3 is TGCGCCAGCAGCTTGCGAGGGCCCATGGCGGACACTGAAGCTTTCTTT. The encoded protein is CASSLRGPMADTEAFF.

The CDR3, as DNA: TGCGCCAGCAGCTTGGGGACTAGCGGGAACACCGGGGAGCTGTTTTTT. This sequence encodes CASSLGTSGNTGELFF. The chain has TRBV5-1 and TRBJ2-2; TRBD2 aligns across 10 bases. Unmatched junction bases numbered 0, after V lost 0 bases and J lost 1 base. Germline loops: CDR1 SGHRS, CDR2 YFSETQ. This CDR3 spans 16 amino acids.

The V call is TRBV28, the J call TRBJ1-2; 9 bases are a match to TRBD1. CDR3 size: 16 residues. Germline loops: CDR1 MDHEN, CDR2 SYDVKM. The ends lost 0 bases at V and 4 bases at J; junction bases unmatched: 6. CDR3: CASSLWRDRVRYGYTF. Written as DNA, the CDR3 is TGTGCCAGCAGTTTATGGAGGGACAGGGTACGCTATGGCTACACCTTC.

J is TRBJ1-5 and V is TRBV10-1; D is possibly TRBD1 (5 bases). Germline CDR1 WNHNN, CDR2 SYGVQD (reference sequence). Trimming left V 7 bases short and J 0 bases short, with 13 bases between. The CDR3 loop spans 15 amino acids. CDR3: CASNEGAYSNQPQHF. The CDR3 DNA sequence: TGCGCCAGCAATGAAGGGGCTTATAGCAATCAGCCCCAGCATTTT.

This clone was recorded once. V gene TRBV7-8 combines with J gene TRBJ1-1; no reliable D call. Deletions cut 3 bases from V and 3 bases from J, with 5 bases between. CDR1 is SGHVS, CDR2 FQNEAQ, per germline. The CDR3 has 12 amino acids. This chain's CDR3 is CASSFDDTEAFF. For the CDR3, the DNA is TGTGCCAGCAGCTTCGATGACACTGAAGCTTTCTTT.

The genes are TRBV27 and TRBJ2-2; D possibly corresponds to TRBD1 (6 bases). The germline V gene has CDR1 MNHEY and CDR2 SMNVEV (reference sequence). CDR3 length equals 15 residues. V lost 2 bases and J lost 2, with 9 bases in between. CDR3 protein: CASSLNRVNTGELFF. The CDR3 DNA reads TGTGCCAGCAGTTTAAACAGGGTAAACACCGGGGAGCTGTTTTTT.

In DNA, the CDR3 is TGTGCCACCAGCAAAGCTGGGGCCACCTACCCTGGCTACACCTTC. It is translated as CATSKAGATYPGYTF. The V gene is TRBV15, the J gene TRBJ1-2, with a possible D match to TRBD1 (5 bases). The V and J ends lost 4 bases and 7 bases respectively, with 19 bases between them. Per germline, CDR1 LNHNV and CDR2 YYDKDF (reference sequence). The CDR3 runs 15 residues.

The J gene is TRBJ2-1, the V gene TRBV19; D remains unclear. This CDR3 contains 12 residues. Germline values: CDR1 LNHDA, CDR2 SQIVND (reference sequence). The V end was cut by 10 bases, the J end by 4 bases, with 11 bases between. CDR3 region: CATGPTYNEQFF. CDR3 DNA sequence: TGTGCCACTGGACCTACTTACAATGAGCAGTTCTTC.

The CDR3 protein is CASSPKRQGRFLGTGELFF. DNA for the CDR3: TGTGCCAGCTCACCAAAAAGACAGGGGCGCTTCCTAGGCACCGGGGAGCTGTTTTTT. This rearrangement joins TRBV18 to TRBJ2-2, with 8 bases lining up with TRBD1. CDR3 size: 19 residues. Per the germline V gene, CDR1 is KGHSH and CDR2 is LQKENI. The V segment lost 2 bases and the J segment 4 bases; nucleotides outside the gene matches: 15.